The 7 T cell receptor beta chains in this list originate from one sample, sequenced in a study of shared clonotypes between healthy human individuals. Some clones are missing from TCRdb's copy, which holds only in-frame ones; the method was immunoSEQ multiplex PCR. The sample shows 600,000 to 750,000 clones, about 78% of them seen only once. Material: memory CD4+ T cells sorted from blood. Subset: CD45RA-negative fraction. These receptors all stem from a woman between 25 and 40 years old in good health.

V gene TRBV29-1 combines with J gene TRBJ1-3; no firm D call. Germline CDR1 is SQVTM and CDR2 is ANQGSEA. The CDR3 length is 15 residues. The ends were cut back, 4 bases at V and 0 bases at J, with 13 bases in the middle. The CDR3 reads CSVARSTDSGNTIYF. The CDR3 nucleotides are TGCAGCGTTGCCCGCAGCACAGACTCTGGAAACACCATATATTTT. Full variable domain (outside the CDR3, taken from reference TRBV29-1 and TRBJ1-3): SAVISQKPSRDICQRGTSLTIQCQVDSQVTMMFWYRQQPGQSLTLIATANQGSEATYESGFVIDKFPISRPNLTFSTLTVSNMSPEDSSIYLCSVARSTDSGNTIYFGEGSWLTVV.

In its sample, this clone was seen a few times. The V gene is TRBV5-1, the J gene TRBJ2-3, with 8 positions matching TRBD2. This CDR3 spans 15 amino acids. V gave up 0 bases and J gave up 0 bases; unmatched junction bases: 0. CDR1 and CDR2 from the germline V gene are SGHRS and YFSETQ. The CDR3: CASSLVAGSTDTQYF. CDR3 sequence (DNA): TGCGCCAGCAGCTTGGTAGCGGGAAGCACAGATACGCAGTATTTT.

This clone showed up many times. The chain combines TRBV5-4 with TRBJ1-2; no reliable D call. V lost 2 bases to trimming and J lost 8 bases, with 13 bases between them. Germline CDR1 SGHNT, CDR2 YYREEE (reference sequence). There are 13 residues in the CDR3. The CDR3 here is CASSFSRGNGYTF. CDR3 in DNA: TGTGCCAGCAGCTTTTCTAGAGGGAACGGCTACACCTTC.

Only a few counts were recorded for this clone. The chain is built from TRBV5-4 and TRBJ2-7; TRBD2 aligns across 16 bases. Losses at the gene ends were 4 bases for V and 7 bases for J; bases not matched to a gene: 5. Germline CDR1 SGHNT, CDR2 YYREEE (reference sequence). This CDR3 is built from 15 residues. CDR3 protein: CASSTGTSGRGEQYF. The DNA for the CDR3 is TGTGCCAGCAGCACCGGGACTAGCGGGAGGGGTGAGCAGTACTTC.

The chain carries TRBV11-3 and TRBJ1-2; D is uncertain. V was clipped by 1 base and J by 1 base, with 10 bases between them. The CDR3 length is 15 residues. Germline assignment: CDR1 SGHNT and CDR2 YENEEA. CDR3 nucleotide sequence: TGTGCCAGCAGCTTAGTGGGAAAATGTAACTATGGCTACACCTTC. It translates to CASSLVGKCNYGYTF.

The rearrangement uses TRBV11-2 and TRBJ2-5; 10 nucleotides align to TRBD2. The germline CDR1 and CDR2 sequences are SGHAT and FQNNGV. This CDR3 region has 15 residues. With 6 bases clipped from V and 5 bases from J, the junction kept 9 bases outside the gene matches. The CDR3: CASRPRLAGGETQYF. The CDR3 coding sequence is TGTGCCAGCAGGCCTCGACTAGCGGGTGGGGAGACCCAGTACTTC.

With regard to this clone: Other DNA sequences within the sample encode an identical CDR3. The chain employs TRBV19 and TRBJ2-1, with a weak D call TRBD1 (6 bases). Trimming cost V 3 bases and J 8 bases, with 14 bases left between them. CDR3 length: 14 residues. CDR1 LNHDA and CDR2 SQIVND come from the germline V gene (reference sequence). CDR3 coding DNA: TGTGCCAGTAGTATCCAGGGGCTCGTCGATGAGCAGTTCTTC. Encoded protein: CASSIQGLVDEQFF.